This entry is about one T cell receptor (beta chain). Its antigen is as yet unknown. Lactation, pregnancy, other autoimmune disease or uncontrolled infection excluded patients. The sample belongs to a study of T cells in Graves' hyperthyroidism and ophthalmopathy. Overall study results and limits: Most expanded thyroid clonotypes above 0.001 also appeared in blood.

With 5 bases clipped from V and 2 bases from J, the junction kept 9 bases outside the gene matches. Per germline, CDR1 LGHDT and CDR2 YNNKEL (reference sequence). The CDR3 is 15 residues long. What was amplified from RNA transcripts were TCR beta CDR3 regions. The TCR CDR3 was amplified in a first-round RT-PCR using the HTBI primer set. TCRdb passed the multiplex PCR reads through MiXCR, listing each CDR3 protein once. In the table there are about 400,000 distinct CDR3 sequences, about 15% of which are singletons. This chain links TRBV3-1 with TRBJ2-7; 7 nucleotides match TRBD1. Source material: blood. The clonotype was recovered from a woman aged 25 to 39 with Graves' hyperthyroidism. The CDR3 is CASSVRPGQAYEQYF. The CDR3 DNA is TGTGCCAGCAGCGTACGGCCAGGACAGGCCTACGAGCAGTACTTC.